Detailed here is one TCR beta chain. The antigen is undetermined. The data originate from a study of CD8+ T cells in alopecia areata. RNA was extracted and reverse transcribed into cDNA as the sequencing template. Data came from immunoSEQ multiplex PCR; TCRdb stores just in-frame clones and leaves some out. The sample lists 150,000 to 200,000 clones, about three fifths seen once, with 1.3% in the top ten. Study-wide results and caveats: In scalp samples, resident alphabeta T cells of normal skin are also sequenced. Numerous clones, expanded in lesions, remained in scalp and blood during tofacitinib. On tofacitinib, scalp clonality and expanded CD8+ clones among top 100 fell significantly.

V lost 5 bases to trimming and J lost 3 bases, with 10 bases between them. Germline V gene sequence: CDR1 GTSNPN, CDR2 SVGIG (reference sequence). This CDR3 spans 13 amino acids. Treatment here: oral pan-JAK inhibitor, 5-10 mg twice daily. Collection of lesional scalp punch biopsies and peripheral blood was performed in alopecia areata patients. The receptor comes from a human donor with alopecia areata. The rearrangement links TRBV30 to TRBJ2-2; D is possibly TRBD1 (6 bases). Sequencing used CD4+ T cells sorted from blood, obtained around week 49, from a patient treated with tofacitinib. The CDR3 DNA reads TGTGCCTGGTCAGGGACACACACCGGGGAGCTGTTTTTT. It encodes CAWSGTHTGELFF.